Described below is a single TCR beta chain sequence and its context. Its antigen is not identified. Three rounds of nested PCR, following a modified ARM-PCR protocol, produced the TCRbeta library. A single record per CDR3 protein comes from TCRdb applying MiXCR to the multiplex PCR reads. The sample lists around 99,000 distinct CDR3 sequences; roughly two thirds were seen once. This specimen belongs to a study of tumor and adjacent non-tumor tissue in lung cancer. Study summary: Patients comprised about eleven adenocarcinoma, 2 squamous cell carcinoma and 1 small cell lung cancer. Stage I to III disease affected about nine men and roughly five women aged roughly 31 to 76. Findings and caveats of the study: Top 100 clones took a larger repertoire share in normal lung. Shorter survival was associated with higher TCR diversity in tumors.

The template was RNA from unsorted bulk tissue. Distant lung tissue was collected more than 3 cm away from the tumor edge. The germline CDR1 and CDR2 sequences are DFQATT and SNEGSKA (reference sequence). The V and J ends lost 3 bases and 0 bases respectively, with 9 bases between them. The CDR3 covers 14 residues. The chain couples TRBV20-1 to TRBJ1-5; D not certain. This TCR was sampled from a man in his fifties or sixties with non-small cell lung cancer. Input material: distant non-tumor lung tissue. The CDR3 nucleotides read TGCAGTGCTAGCCCGGGGATTAGCAATCAGCCCCAGCATTTT. Its translation is CSASPGISNQPQHF.